This TCR beta chain was documented in a study of T cells after yellow fever vaccination. Regarding the study as a whole: High-abundance clonotypes from the bulk population could contaminate FACS-sorted repertoires. Of the clonotypes, a small share occurred in both CD4 and CD8 compartments.

The table lists this clonotype with a few counts. What it recognizes is unknown. TCRdb processed the 5' RACE reads anew with MiXCR; each CDR3 protein has one entry. The data show 350,000 or so distinct CDR3 sequences, approximately 8% seen once. The CDR3 is 16 amino acids. Trimming cost V 0 bases and J 5 bases, with 10 bases left between them. The germline V gene has CDR1 KGHDR and CDR2 SFDVKD. The sequencing used PBMCs, collected about 49 days after the first yellow fever vaccination. This receptor was taken from a man aged 18-30 years who received the YFV17D yellow fever vaccine. The rearrangement uses TRBV24-1 and TRBJ1-6; D gene unclear. CDR3 sequence reads: CATSDLRQRNNSPLHF. CDR3 coding DNA: TGTGCCACCAGTGATTTGCGGCAGAGAAATAATTCACCCCTCCACTTT.